The source of this T cell receptor beta chain is a study of blood T cell repertoires in COVID-19. Method: immunoSEQ multiplex PCR; TCRdb's copy keeps in-frame clones and lacks some. The table records 100,000 to 150,000 clones, around 85% of them present only once. The CDR3 is 15 residues long. The V and J ends lost 5 bases and 2 bases respectively, with 15 bases between them. The germline gives CDR1 MDHEN, CDR2 SYDVKM. This clone has only a few counts. J is TRBJ1-2 and V is TRBV28; the D gene is possibly TRBD1 (6 bases). The material sequenced was peripheral blood. This TCR was sampled from an elderly woman with COVID-19, enrolled during active disease. As DNA, the CDR3 is TGTGCCAGCAGTCCCGGGGACACTTTGAACTATGGCTACACCTTC. Residues: CASSPGDTLNYGYTF.